This is a list of T cell receptor beta chains from one sample in a study of blood T cell repertoires in COVID-19. Repertoires were generated with immunoSEQ multiplex PCR, while TCRdb's copy carries only in-frame clones and drops some. Among about 300,000 clones listed, roughly 86% were seen once. Sequencing was performed on PBMCs or T cells enriched from blood (not recorded which). These receptors all come from a woman between 50 and 59 years old who had been exposed to COVID-19. The CDR3 runs from the conserved cysteine through the conserved F or W. Each record gives: D gene, J gene, V gene, clone size, CDR3 protein, CDR3 DNA. The D gene is left open where the match is weak. Part of the rows lack a size; the others show once, few, many or a class for expanded clones.

d_gene: NA
j_gene: TRBJ1-4
v_gene: TRBV19
abundance: NA
CDR3aa: CASATRGGTNEKLFF
CDR3nt: TGTGCCAGCGCTACTAGGGGGGGGACTAATGAAAAACTGTTTTTT

d_gene: TRBD1
j_gene: TRBJ1-1
v_gene: TRBV2
abundance: once
CDR3aa: CASDRGFVFEAFF
CDR3nt: TGTGCCAGCGACAGGGGTTTCGTGTTTGAAGCTTTCTTT

d_gene: NA
j_gene: TRBJ1-6
v_gene: TRBV3-1/TRBV3-2
abundance: NA
CDR3aa: CASRAGSYNSPLHF
CDR3nt: TGTGCCAGCCGTGCGGGCTCCTATAATTCACCCCTCCACTTT

d_gene: NA
j_gene: TRBJ2-7
v_gene: TRBV5-1
abundance: NA
CDR3aa: CASNPEGPYEQYF
CDR3nt: TGCGCCAGCAACCCGGAGGGCCCATACGAGCAGTACTTC

d_gene: TRBD1
j_gene: TRBJ1-5
v_gene: TRBV28
abundance: NA
CDR3aa: CASSSPGTESNQPQHF
CDR3nt: TGTGCCAGCAGCTCTCCCGGGACAGAAAGCAATCAGCCCCAGCATTTT

d_gene: NA
j_gene: TRBJ2-5
v_gene: TRBV9
abundance: NA
CDR3aa: CASSVSGNGMETQYF
CDR3nt: TGTGCCAGCAGCGTATCAGGGAATGGGATGGAGACCCAGTACTTC

d_gene: TRBD1
j_gene: TRBJ2-2
v_gene: TRBV30
abundance: NA
CDR3aa: CAWSAPGQDTGELFF
CDR3nt: TGTGCCTGGAGTGCCCCGGGACAGGACACCGGGGAGCTGTTTTTT

d_gene: TRBD1
j_gene: TRBJ2-7
v_gene: TRBV28
abundance: NA
CDR3aa: CASIPGQGVITEEQYF
CDR3nt: TGTGCCAGCATTCCGGGACAGGGGGTGATTACGGAGGAGCAGTACTTC

d_gene: NA
j_gene: TRBJ1-1
v_gene: TRBV4-1
abundance: NA
CDR3aa: CASSQEQGWVTEAFF
CDR3nt: TGCGCCAGCAGCCAGGAACAGGGCTGGGTCACTGAAGCTTTCTTT

d_gene: NA
j_gene: TRBJ1-4
v_gene: TRBV12-3/TRBV12-4
abundance: NA
CDR3aa: CASSNQGGEKLFF
CDR3nt: TGTGCCAGCAGCAATCAGGGAGGGGAAAAACTGTTTTTT

d_gene: NA
j_gene: TRBJ1-4
v_gene: TRBV15
abundance: NA
CDR3aa: CATSRDVAVGGEKLFF
CDR3nt: TGTGCCACCAGCAGAGATGTGGCAGTTGGAGGTGAAAAACTGTTTTTT

d_gene: NA
j_gene: TRBJ1-5
v_gene: TRBV14
abundance: NA
CDR3aa: CASSQGGKAQPQHF
CDR3nt: TGTGCCAGCAGCCAAGGGGGCAAAGCCCAGCCCCAGCATTTT

d_gene: TRBD1
j_gene: TRBJ2-1
v_gene: TRBV18
abundance: NA
CDR3aa: CASSPGQGPYNEQFF
CDR3nt: TGTGCCAGCTCACCCGGACAGGGCCCCTACAATGAGCAGTTCTTC

d_gene: TRBD1
j_gene: TRBJ2-3
v_gene: TRBV5-1
abundance: once
CDR3aa: CASSLGTGHTDTQYF
CDR3nt: TGCGCCAGCAGCTTGGGGACAGGACACACAGATACGCAGTATTTT

d_gene: TRBD2
j_gene: TRBJ2-1
v_gene: TRBV11-2
abundance: NA
CDR3aa: CASSSGTSGAYNEQFF
CDR3nt: TGTGCCAGCAGCAGCGGGACTAGCGGAGCCTACAATGAGCAGTTCTTC

d_gene: TRBD1
j_gene: TRBJ1-6
v_gene: TRBV9
abundance: few
CDR3aa: CASSPRQGPNSPLHF
CDR3nt: TGTGCCAGCAGCCCGCGACAGGGACCTAATTCACCCCTCCACTTT

d_gene: TRBD1
j_gene: TRBJ2-5
v_gene: TRBV5-1
abundance: NA
CDR3aa: CASSKGQGWQETQYF
CDR3nt: TGCGCCAGCAGCAAGGGACAGGGGTGGCAAGAGACCCAGTACTTC

d_gene: NA
j_gene: TRBJ1-2
v_gene: TRBV18
abundance: few
CDR3aa: CASSRGNYGYTF
CDR3nt: TGTGCCAGCTCCCGCGGAAATTATGGCTACACCTTC

d_gene: NA
j_gene: TRBJ2-3
v_gene: TRBV6-5
abundance: NA
CDR3aa: CASSYSLGGAQYF
CDR3nt: TGTGCCAGCAGTTACTCCCTAGGGGGGGCGCAGTATTTT

d_gene: TRBD1
j_gene: TRBJ1-6
v_gene: TRBV5-1
abundance: NA
CDR3aa: CASSVGQGNSPLHF
CDR3nt: TGCGCCAGCAGCGTGGGACAGGGCAATTCACCCCTCCACTTT

d_gene: NA
j_gene: TRBJ1-5
v_gene: TRBV6-1
abundance: NA
CDR3aa: CASSEHSTYQYSNQPQHF
CDR3nt: TGTGCCAGCAGTGAGCACAGCACCTACCAGTATAGCAATCAGCCCCAGCATTTT

d_gene: NA
j_gene: TRBJ1-2
v_gene: TRBV7-9
abundance: NA
CDR3aa: CASSQDRTSGYTF
CDR3nt: TGTGCCAGCAGCCAAGACAGGACCAGCGGCTACACCTTC

d_gene: NA
j_gene: TRBJ1-5
v_gene: TRBV7-8
abundance: few
CDR3aa: CASSVRDNQPQHF
CDR3nt: TGTGCCAGCAGCGTGCGGGACAATCAGCCCCAGCATTTT

d_gene: TRBD2
j_gene: TRBJ2-7
v_gene: TRBV5-4
abundance: few
CDR3aa: CASSREGSGYEQYF
CDR3nt: TGTGCCAGCAGCCGGGAGGGGTCGGGATACGAGCAGTACTTC

d_gene: NA
j_gene: TRBJ1-1
v_gene: TRBV4-1
abundance: NA
CDR3aa: CASSQVGARGLRAEAFF
CDR3nt: TGCGCCAGCAGCCAAGTGGGGGCTAGGGGTCTTAGGGCTGAAGCTTTCTTT

d_gene: TRBD1
j_gene: TRBJ1-3
v_gene: TRBV7-9
abundance: NA
CDR3aa: CASSSRPRQGDGNTIYF
CDR3nt: TGTGCCAGCAGCTCCCGCCCGCGACAGGGTGACGGAAACACCATATATTTT

d_gene: NA
j_gene: TRBJ2-1
v_gene: TRBV5-4
abundance: few
CDR3aa: CASSSEVAEQFF
CDR3nt: TGTGCCAGCAGCAGTGAGGTGGCTGAGCAGTTCTTC

d_gene: NA
j_gene: TRBJ2-2
v_gene: TRBV9
abundance: NA
CDR3aa: CASSDSRDFSNTGELFF
CDR3nt: TGTGCCAGCAGCGATAGCCGGGACTTTTCGAACACCGGGGAGCTGTTTTTT

d_gene: TRBD1
j_gene: TRBJ1-5
v_gene: TRBV2
abundance: NA
CDR3aa: CASSERVGQAGQPQHF
CDR3nt: TGTGCCAGCAGTGAGCGGGTGGGACAGGCCGGTCAGCCCCAGCATTTT

d_gene: TRBD1
j_gene: TRBJ1-6
v_gene: TRBV5-6
abundance: NA
CDR3aa: CASSSRQGTNSPLHF
CDR3nt: TGTGCCAGCAGCAGCAGACAGGGGACAAATTCACCCCTCCACTTT

d_gene: TRBD2
j_gene: TRBJ2-1
v_gene: TRBV29-1
abundance: NA
CDR3aa: CSVRGGLNEQFF
CDR3nt: TGCAGCGTCCGGGGGGGCCTCAATGAGCAGTTCTTC

d_gene: NA
j_gene: TRBJ1-5
v_gene: TRBV4-1
abundance: NA
CDR3aa: CASSQSDRSNQPQHF
CDR3nt: TGCGCCAGCAGCCAAAGCGACAGGTCCAATCAGCCCCAGCATTTT

d_gene: TRBD1
j_gene: TRBJ1-6
v_gene: TRBV7-8
abundance: NA
CDR3aa: CASSSNPTGSSSYNSPLHF
CDR3nt: TGTGCCAGCAGTTCAAACCCGACAGGGTCCAGCTCCTATAATTCACCCCTCCACTTT

d_gene: TRBD1
j_gene: TRBJ1-6
v_gene: TRBV7-9
abundance: NA
CDR3aa: CASSLADREDSPLHF
CDR3nt: TGTGCCAGCAGCTTAGCGGACAGGGAAGATTCACCCCTCCACTTT

d_gene: TRBD1
j_gene: TRBJ1-2
v_gene: TRBV15
abundance: NA
CDR3aa: CATSSLRDRGNYGYTF
CDR3nt: TGTGCCACCAGCTCTCTGCGGGACAGGGGTAACTATGGCTACACCTTC

d_gene: TRBD1
j_gene: TRBJ1-5
v_gene: TRBV4-2
abundance: NA
CDR3aa: CASSQMTGNHQPQHF
CDR3nt: TGTGCCAGCAGCCAGATGACAGGGAACCATCAGCCCCAGCATTTT

d_gene: NA
j_gene: TRBJ2-3
v_gene: TRBV7-9
abundance: NA
CDR3aa: CASSLRDTQYF
CDR3nt: TGTGCCAGCAGCTTACGTGATACGCAGTATTTT

d_gene: TRBD1
j_gene: TRBJ2-2
v_gene: TRBV5-1
abundance: NA
CDR3aa: CASEKAGGRTGELFF
CDR3nt: TGCGCCAGCGAAAAGGCAGGGGGTCGGACCGGGGAGCTGTTTTTT

d_gene: NA
j_gene: TRBJ2-5
v_gene: TRBV14
abundance: NA
CDR3aa: CASSSRTVGETQYF
CDR3nt: TGTGCCAGCAGCTCTCGGACAGTCGGAGAGACCCAGTACTTC

d_gene: NA
j_gene: TRBJ2-1
v_gene: TRBV29-1
abundance: NA
CDR3aa: CSVVEGAWNEQFF
CDR3nt: TGCAGCGTTGTGGAGGGGGCTTGGAATGAGCAGTTCTTC

d_gene: TRBD1
j_gene: TRBJ1-2
v_gene: TRBV3-1/TRBV3-2
abundance: NA
CDR3aa: CASSPRGQGAVGYTF
CDR3nt: TGTGCCAGCAGCCCCCGAGGACAGGGTGCGGTTGGCTACACCTTC

d_gene: NA
j_gene: TRBJ1-1
v_gene: TRBV5-1
abundance: few
CDR3aa: CASSQGPGGTEAFF
CDR3nt: TGCGCCAGCAGCCAGGGACCCGGGGGCACTGAAGCTTTCTTT

d_gene: NA
j_gene: TRBJ2-5
v_gene: TRBV7-8
abundance: NA
CDR3aa: CASSPDEAQYF
CDR3nt: TGTGCCAGCAGCCCCGATGAGGCCCAGTACTTC

d_gene: TRBD1
j_gene: TRBJ2-7
v_gene: TRBV10-3
abundance: NA
CDR3aa: CAIGEQGANEQYF
CDR3nt: TGTGCCATTGGAGAACAGGGGGCTAACGAGCAGTACTTC

d_gene: NA
j_gene: TRBJ2-1
v_gene: TRBV10-3
abundance: NA
CDR3aa: CAIRSPADEQFF
CDR3nt: TGTGCCATCAGGTCACCGGCGGATGAGCAGTTCTTC

d_gene: NA
j_gene: TRBJ1-1
v_gene: TRBV5-1
abundance: NA
CDR3aa: CASSLAPVNTEAFF
CDR3nt: TGCGCCAGCAGCTTGGCCCCGGTGAACACTGAAGCTTTCTTT